The 28 T cell receptor beta chains presented below share a single source sample, sequenced in a study of Graves' ophthalmopathy and Graves' hyperthyroidism listed by TCRdb under 2018. These reads were obtained on an Illumina HiSeq 2000. TCR beta CDR3 regions were amplified from RNA transcripts for repertoire sequencing. The first round was an RT-PCR using HTBI primers with the Qiagen OneStep RT-PCR kit, and this first round was followed by a second-round multiplex PCR, then size selection and purification. TCRdb trimmed the raw reads at Q25, called clones with MiXCR and kept productive beta chains. Rows merge per CDR3 protein into single entries with the most common DNA and genes. Within this sample are 500,000 to 700,000 distinct CDR3 sequences, with approximately 22% of them counted one time only. Of the sample, approximately 7% falls within the top ten clones. The sample was peripheral blood. Receptors were obtained from a woman between 18 and 29 years old with stable Graves' hyperthyroidism. Some clones in this sample may be carry-over from other donors' samples. Donor details come from another sample of the same person, matched by shared clones.

This clonotype was seen ten or more times. The rearrangement joins TRBV12-3 or TRBV12-4 to TRBJ2-5; D remains unclear. There are 15 residues in the CDR3. V gave up 5 bases and J gave up 5 bases, with 18 bases separating them. CDR3 sequence: CASSPLALALETQYF. CDR3 in DNA: TGTGCCAGCAGTCCACTGGCGTTAGCTTTGGAGACCCAGTACTTC.

This clonotype was seen ten or more times. The CDR3 DNA sequence: TGTGCCAGCAGGGACAGGGGAATGGGTCAGCCCCAGCATTTT. It encodes CASRDRGMGQPQHF. The chain links TRBV6-1 to TRBJ1-5, with 9 bases fitting TRBD1. CDR1 and CDR2 from the germline V gene are MNHNS and SASEGT. Trimming at V came to 6 bases and at J to 6 bases, leaving 6 bases not matched to a gene. This CDR3 spans 14 amino acids.

The chain has TRBV11-2 and TRBJ1-1; TRBD1 agrees at 7 bases. The CDR3 is 15 residues long. Per germline, CDR1 SGHAT and CDR2 FQNNGV. Trimming cost V 5 bases and J 1 base; bases outside gene matches: 7. The CDR3 loop reads CASSRWQGGNTEAFF. CDR3 bases: TGTGCCAGCAGCCGATGGCAGGGGGGGAACACTGAAGCTTTCTTT. The full variable domain, rest sourced from reference TRBV11-2 and TRBJ1-1, is EAGVAQSPRYKIIEKRQSVAFWCNPISGHATLYWYQQILGQGPKLLIQFQNNGVVDDSQLPKDRFSAERLKGVDSTLKIQPAKLEDSAVYLCASSRWQGGNTEAFFGQGTRLTVV.

The chain joins TRBV6-1 to TRBJ2-5, with unresolved D. The CDR3 has 13 amino acids. Trimming shortened V by 8 bases and J by 6 bases, and 16 bases separated the two germline ends. Germline V lookup: CDR1 MNHNS, CDR2 SASEGT. The CDR3 is CASGVPRLKTQYF. The DNA for the CDR3 is TGTGCCAGCGGAGTGCCCCGTCTGAAGACCCAGTACTTC.

The CDR3 reads CASRMADGYTF. CDR3 sequence (DNA): TGCGCCAGCAGGATGGCGGATGGCTACACCTTC. V usage is TRBV10-1 and J usage is TRBJ1-2; no clear D gene. The V and J ends lost 6 bases and 6 bases respectively, with 8 bases between them. CDR3 length equals 11 residues. Germline values: CDR1 WNHNN, CDR2 SYGVQD (reference sequence).

This chain joins TRBV30 and TRBJ2-5; possible D gene TRBD1, 7 bases. Germline V gene lookup returns CDR1 GTSNPN and CDR2 SVGIG (reference sequence). The CDR3 totals 15 residues. With 0 bases removed from V and 3 bases from J, the gap between germline ends came to 14 bases. CDR3 amino acids: CAWSVRGTDKETQYF. For the CDR3, the DNA is TGTGCCTGGAGTGTACGCGGGACAGACAAAGAGACCCAGTACTTC.

This chain joins TRBV11-1 and TRBJ2-2, with a tentative D call TRBD1 (6 bases). V was trimmed by 3 bases and J by 2 bases, leaving 13 bases between them. Germline CDR1 is SGHAT and CDR2 is FQDESV (reference sequence). CDR3 length: 16 amino acids. CDR3 DNA sequence: TGTGCCAGCAGCTTTACCGGGACACCTAACACCGGGGAGCTGTTTTTT. Its translation: CASSFTGTPNTGELFF. Supplemented by reference TRBV11-1 and TRBJ2-2, the full variable domain reads EAEVAQSPRYKITEKSQAVAFWCDPISGHATLYWYRQILGQGPELLVQFQDESVVDDSQLPKDRFSAERLKGVDSTLKIQPAELGDSAMYLCASSFTGTPNTGELFFGEGSRLTVL.

The gene calls are TRBV5-5 and TRBJ2-2, with D possibly being TRBD2 (6 bases). Trimming shortened V by 3 bases and J by 6 bases, and 15 bases separated the two germline ends. The CDR3 is 15 residues long. CDR1 is SGHKS and CDR2 is YYEKEE in the germline V gene (reference sequence). The CDR3 DNA reads as TGTGCCAGCAGCTCCCCTCGGGGGTTCTCCGGGGAGCTGTTTTTT. This gives the protein CASSSPRGFSGELFF.

Concerning this clonotype: A much larger clone lies one base from this, so it may be a read error. V gene TRBV2 combines with J gene TRBJ1-1; 8 nucleotides align to TRBD1. From germline, CDR1 is SNHLY and CDR2 FYNNEI. The CDR3 extends over 14 amino acids. The CDR3 sequence is CATLSQTGVTEACF. CDR3 in DNA: TGTGCCACCTTATCCCAGACAGGGGTTACTGAAGCTTGCTTT.

This clonotype was recorded a few times. This sequence joins TRBV4-2 and TRBJ2-7; D unclear. V was trimmed by 1 base and J by 1 base, leaving 14 bases between them. The germline gives CDR1 LGHNA, CDR2 YNFKEQ. The CDR3 has 16 amino acids. The CDR3 DNA reads as TGTGCCAGCAGCCAAGTAACAGCGACGATATCCTACGAGCAGTACTTC. It is translated as CASSQVTATISYEQYF.

Many counts were recorded for this clonotype. This sequence joins TRBV13 and TRBJ1-2; the match to TRBD1 covers 9 bases. The CDR3 totals 16 residues. The ends lost 1 base at V and 4 bases at J; junction bases unmatched: 7. Germline-derived CDR1 and CDR2 are PRHDT and FYEKMQ (reference sequence). CDR3 protein: CASSLATGTGPYGYTF. DNA of the CDR3: TGTGCCAGCAGCTTAGCCACCGGGACAGGGCCCTATGGCTACACCTTC.

The genes are TRBV7-3 and TRBJ1-1; D might be TRBD1 (5 bases). Trimming took off 11 bases at V and 0 bases at J, with 13 bases between the two ends. CDR3 size: 13 residues. The germline V gene has CDR1 SGHTA and CDR2 FQGTGA. The CDR3 is CASGAFMNTEAFF. CDR3 sequence (DNA): TGTGCCTCCGGGGCTTTTATGAACACTGAAGCTTTCTTT.

This clonotype was counted at least ten times. The chain employs TRBV30 and TRBJ2-4, with 10 positions matching TRBD1. Germline values: CDR1 GTSNPN, CDR2 SVGIG (reference sequence). V was pared by 0 bases and J by 6 bases, with 8 bases of the junction left unmatched. CDR3 length: 16 amino acids. CDR3 DNA: TGTGCCTGGAGTGTCGGACAGGGGGTGGGGCGAAACATTCAGTACTTC. It codes for CAWSVGQGVGRNIQYF.

This clonotype appeared many times. The chain carries TRBV7-2 and TRBJ1-4; perhaps TRBD1 as D (6 bases). The CDR3 is 14 residues long. V lost 5 bases to trimming and J lost 5 bases, with 12 bases between them. Germline V lookup: CDR1 SGHTA, CDR2 FQGNSA. CDR3 nucleotides: TGTGCCAGCAGCCCACAGGGCTGGAATGAAAAACTGTTTTTT. Residues: CASSPQGWNEKLFF.

This clonotype was seen more than once but under ten times. The V call is TRBV5-1, the J call TRBJ2-1; 12 bases agree with TRBD2. This CDR3 is built from 16 residues. Per the germline V gene, CDR1 is SGHRS and CDR2 is YFSETQ. The ends lost 6 bases at V and 8 bases at J; junction bases unmatched: 12. The CDR3 loop is CASILLTSGSKDEQFF. CDR3 bases: TGCGCCAGCATCTTACTGACTAGCGGGAGTAAAGATGAGCAGTTCTTC. The full variable domain, completed using reference TRBV5-1 and TRBJ2-1, is KAGVTQTPRYLIKTRGQQVTLSCSPISGHRSVSWYQQTPGQGLQFLFEYFSETQRNKGNFPGRFSGRQFSNSRSEMNVSTLELGDSALYLCASILLTSGSKDEQFFGPGTRLTVL.

This sequence joins TRBV4-3 and TRBJ2-6; D assignment may be TRBD1 or TRBD2 (5 bases each). V shed 5 bases and J shed 4 bases, with 12 bases lying between them. The CDR3 runs 15 residues. Germline lookup yields CDR1 LGHNA and CDR2 YSLEER. The chain's CDR3 is CASSSRGSGANVLTF. The CDR3 DNA follows: TGCGCCAGCAGCTCTCGGGGCTCCGGGGCCAACGTCCTGACTTTC.

The chain is built from TRBV28 and TRBJ1-1; D might be TRBD1 (5 bases). The CDR3 sequence is 13 residues long. The germline V gene has CDR1 MDHEN and CDR2 SYDVKM. V dropped 8 bases and J dropped 4 bases, with 14 bases sitting between them. The CDR3 DNA is TGTGCCAGCGCCCGTGTGGGGCCCACTGAAGCTTTCTTT. This sequence encodes CASARVGPTEAFF.

In its sample, this clonotype was seen a few times. V is TRBV6-2 or TRBV6-3 and J is TRBJ1-1; TRBD1 matches 7 bases. Germline V gene sequence: CDR1 MNHEY, CDR2 SVGEGT. Trimming took 6 bases from V and 4 from J; bases not matched to a gene: 8. The CDR3 covers 14 residues. The CDR3 nucleotides are TGTGCCAGCAGCCAGGGGGAATGGGGCACTGAAGCTTTCTTT. This encodes CASSQGEWGTEAFF.

This clonotype was observed a handful of times. The CDR3 DNA is TGTGCCAGCAGCCAAGAAAGAGGGGTAGGGCTTGGGGCCAACGTCCTGACTTTC. Its protein product is CASSQERGVGLGANVLTF. The chain has TRBV4-2 and TRBJ2-6; the D gene could be TRBD1 or TRBD2 (5 bases each). V lost 0 bases and J 3 bases, leaving 15 bases between the germline ends. The CDR3 is 18 residues long. Germline V gives CDR1 LGHNA, CDR2 YNFKEQ.

The J gene is TRBJ2-5, the V gene TRBV15; D unresolved. The CDR3 extends over 15 amino acids. V lost 3 bases, J lost 5 bases, and 16 bases lay in between. Germline values: CDR1 LNHNV, CDR2 YYDKDF (reference sequence). This chain's CDR3 is CATSRTSVGAETQYF. The CDR3 DNA reads as TGTGCCACCAGCAGGACTTCCGTTGGCGCGGAGACCCAGTACTTC. Looking up the rest from reference TRBV15 and TRBJ2-5 gives the full variable domain: DAMVIQNPRYQVTQFGKPVTLSCSQTLNHNVMYWYQQKSSQAPKLLFHYYDKDFNNEADTPDNFQSRRPNTSFCFLDIRSPGLGDTAMYLCATSRTSVGAETQYFGPGTRLLVL.

The V call is TRBV6-1, the J call TRBJ2-7; D remains unclear. The V end lost 5 bases, the J end lost 2 bases, and 13 bases lay between the germline ends. The CDR3 contains 14 residues. Germline lookup yields CDR1 MNHNS and CDR2 SASEGT. CDR3 DNA: TGTGCCAGCAGTACCGGATCTGGCACCTACGAGCAGTACTTC. It codes for CASSTGSGTYEQYF.

This clonotype came up many times. This chain connects TRBV10-3 to TRBJ2-7; TRBD1 aligns across 8 bases. The CDR3 contains 14 residues. V shed 3 bases and J 3 bases; nucleotides not matched to a gene: 4. Germline loops: CDR1 ENHRY, CDR2 SYGVKD. The chain's CDR3 is CAISDRDRIYEQYF. Written as DNA, the CDR3 is TGTGCCATCAGTGACCGGGACAGGATCTACGAGCAGTACTTC.

There are many counts of this clonotype. V and J are TRBV20-1 and TRBJ1-2, with D perhaps matching TRBD1 (5 bases). The CDR3 extends over 13 amino acids. Trimming left V 6 bases short and J 5 bases short, with 16 bases between. Germline V gene data show CDR1 as DFQATT and CDR2 as SNEGSKA (reference sequence). The CDR3 DNA reads as TGCAGTGCACGGGGGACTTTAGTTTATGGCTACACCTTC. Translating gives CSARGTLVYGYTF.

At least ten counts were recorded for this clonotype. The chain joins TRBV6-2 or TRBV6-3 to TRBJ2-2; 8 nucleotides line up with TRBD2. The CDR3 is made up of 14 amino acids. V trimming: 1 base; J trimming: 5 bases; junction bases outside the gene matches: 0. The germline V gene encodes CDR1 MNHEY and CDR2 SVGEGT. The CDR3 sequence: CASSYLAGTGELFF. CDR3 in DNA: TGTGCCAGCAGTTACTTAGCGGGAACCGGGGAGCTGTTTTTT.

There are many counts of this clonotype. The J gene is TRBJ2-7, the V gene TRBV11-2; D is uncertain. The germline gives CDR1 SGHAT, CDR2 FQNNGV. The CDR3 loop spans 13 amino acids. The V end lost 6 bases, the J end lost 2 bases, and 11 bases lay between the germline ends. The chain's CDR3 is CASSGSVPYEQYF. Written as DNA, the CDR3 is TGTGCCAGCAGTGGGTCCGTACCCTACGAGCAGTACTTC.

V gene TRBV7-3 combines with J gene TRBJ1-1; D not resolved. The V end lost 2 bases, the J end lost 0 bases, and 7 bases lay between the germline ends. In germline, CDR1 is SGHTA, CDR2 FQGTGA. There are 14 residues in the CDR3. The CDR3, as DNA: TGTGCCAGCAGCTTAGACTGGATGAACACTGAAGCTTTCTTT. Its protein product is CASSLDWMNTEAFF. The full variable domain, rest sourced from reference TRBV7-3 and TRBJ1-1, is GAGVSQTPSNKVTEKGKYVELRCDPISGHTALYWYRQSLGQGPEFLIYFQGTGAADDSGLPNDRFFAVRPEGSVSTLKIQRTERGDSAVYLCASSLDWMNTEAFFGQGTRLTVV.

This clonotype was observed at least ten times. Mismatch with germline at one junction end may stem from a read error. The chain is built from TRBV27 and TRBJ2-5; 8 bases line up with TRBD2. The CDR3 runs 16 residues. Germline V CDR1 and CDR2: MNHEY, SMNVEV (reference sequence). CDR3: CASSLFLAGPLETQYF. For the CDR3, the DNA is TGTGCCAGCAGTTTATTCCTAGCGGGTCCGCTGGAGACCCAGTATTTC.

The chain employs TRBV30 and TRBJ2-7; D unresolved. Germline CDR1 and CDR2: GTSNPN and SVGIG (reference sequence). Trimming removed 8 bases at V and 3 bases at J, with 17 bases between. The CDR3 runs 13 residues. The CDR3 bases are TGTGCCCTGGATGAACGGCTCAGCTACGAGCAGTACTTC. Translating it yields CALDERLSYEQYF. The full variable domain, its missing parts supplied by reference TRBV30 and TRBJ2-7, is SQTIHQWPATLVQPVGSPLSLECTVEGTSNPNLYWYRQAAGRGLQLLFYSVGIGQISSEVPQNLSASRPQDRQFILSSKKLLLSDSGFYLCALDERLSYEQYFGPGTRLTVT.